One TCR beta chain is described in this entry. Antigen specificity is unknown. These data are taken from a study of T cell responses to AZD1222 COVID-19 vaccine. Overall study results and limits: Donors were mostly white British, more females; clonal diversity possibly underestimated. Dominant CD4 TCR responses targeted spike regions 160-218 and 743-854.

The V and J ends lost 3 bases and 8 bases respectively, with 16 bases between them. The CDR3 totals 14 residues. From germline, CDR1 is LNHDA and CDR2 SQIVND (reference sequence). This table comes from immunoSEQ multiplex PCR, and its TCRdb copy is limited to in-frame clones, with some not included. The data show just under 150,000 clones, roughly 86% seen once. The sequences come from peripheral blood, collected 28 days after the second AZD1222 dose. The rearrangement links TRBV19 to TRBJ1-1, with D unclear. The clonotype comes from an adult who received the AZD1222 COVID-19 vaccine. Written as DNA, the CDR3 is TGTGCCAGTAGTATTGATGTGGAAAGCGGGGAAGCTTTCTTT. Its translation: CASSIDVESGEAFF.